Each of the 25 T cell receptor beta chains below was sequenced from the same sample in a study of long-term antiretroviral therapy in people with HIV. At survey level, the immunoSEQ assay was run in its v3.0 version. This table comes from immunoSEQ multiplex PCR, and its TCRdb copy is limited to in-frame clones, with some not included. In the table there are about 25,000 clones, under 85% of which are singletons. The specimen comprised unsorted PBMCs, sampled 1.1 years before starting antiretroviral therapy. Every receptor here comes from a woman in her thirties or forties with HIV.

The J gene is TRBJ2-7, the V gene TRBV7-2; D is uncertain. The ends were cut back, 3 bases at V and 2 bases at J, with 11 bases in the middle. The CDR3 contains 14 residues. Germline loops: CDR1 SGHTA, CDR2 FQGNSA. The CDR3 protein is CASSFTDGPYEQYF. CDR3 sequence (DNA): TGTGCCAGCAGCTTCACGGACGGCCCCTACGAGCAGTACTTC.

The chain employs TRBV2 and TRBJ1-5; 11 bases line up with TRBD1. V lost 7 bases and J lost 9; bases outside the gene matches: 5. The CDR3 consists of 13 residues. Germline-derived CDR1 and CDR2 are SNHLY and FYNNEI. CDR3 nucleotide sequence: TGTGCCAGCACCAGGACAGGGGGCAGGCCCCAGCATTTT. Protein product: CASTRTGGRPQHF.

This chain uses TRBV4-3 with TRBJ1-1, with 9 bases lining up with TRBD1. The CDR3 has 15 residues. Germline V gene lookup returns CDR1 LGHNA and CDR2 YSLEER. V was clipped by 3 bases and J by 1 base; unmatched bases: 3. The CDR3 DNA sequence: TGCGCCAGCAGCCAGGACAGGGGTACGAACACTGAAGCTTTCTTT. This translates into CASSQDRGTNTEAFF.

This chain links TRBV27 with TRBJ2-3; 9 positions agree with TRBD1. Germline CDR1 is MNHEY and CDR2 is SMNVEV (reference sequence). The CDR3 contains 14 residues. The V gene end was trimmed by 8 bases and the J gene end by 4 bases; junction bases not matched to a gene: 7. The CDR3 here is CASGTGRVSDTQYF. In nucleotides, the CDR3 is TGTGCCAGCGGGACAGGGCGGGTTTCAGATACGCAGTATTTT.

The V and J genes are TRBV19 and TRBJ1-1, with a tentative D call TRBD1 (5 bases). The V and J ends lost 11 bases and 3 bases respectively, with 7 bases between them. Per germline, CDR1 LNHDA and CDR2 SQIVND (reference sequence). The CDR3 covers 10 residues. CDR3 in DNA: TGTGCCGGGGGGGACACTGAAGCTTTCTTT. This translates into CAGGDTEAFF.

This clone appeared a single time. The chain uses TRBV6-5 and TRBJ2-7, with TRBD1 matching 8 bases. Germline values: CDR1 MNHEY, CDR2 SVGAGI. CDR3 length: 15 residues. With 5 bases clipped from V and 1 base from J, the junction kept 7 bases outside the gene matches. CDR3 sequence (DNA): TGTGCCAGCAGTCGGACAGGGTATTCGTCCTACGAGCAGTACTTC. This encodes CASSRTGYSSYEQYF.

The CDR3 is CASSDRTGDEKLFF. As DNA, the CDR3 is TGCGCCAGCAGTGACCGGACAGGGGATGAAAAACTGTTTTTT. The V call is TRBV10-2, the J call TRBJ1-4, with 9 bases lining up with TRBD1. V dropped 3 bases and J dropped 6; count of bases not matched to a gene: 2. CDR1 and CDR2 from the germline V gene are WSHSY and SAAADI. This CDR3 region has 14 residues.

This clone was counted only a few times. This chain links TRBV6-6 with TRBJ1-1; TRBD1 aligns across 7 bases. CDR3 length equals 14 residues. The J segment lost 3 bases and the V segment lost 10 bases, leaving 11 bases of the junction unmatched. Germline CDR1 reads MNHNY; CDR2 reads SVGAGI (reference sequence). CDR3 region: CAISGGGGYTEAFF. CDR3 DNA: TGTGCCATCTCAGGGGGTGGGGGGTACACTGAAGCTTTCTTT.

The chain recombines TRBV30 with TRBJ2-5; 10 positions agree with TRBD2. Trimming cost V 5 bases and J 7 bases; bases outside gene matches: 7. CDR3 length: 13 amino acids. The germline V gene encodes CDR1 GTSNPN and CDR2 SVGIG (reference sequence). Written as DNA, the CDR3 is TGTGCCTGGTCAGCGGGGGGGTCCGGGACCCAGTACTTC. Translating gives CAWSAGGSGTQYF.

The V gene is TRBV6-1, the J gene TRBJ2-1, with D perhaps TRBD1 (6 bases). This CDR3 has 15 amino acids. CDR1 is MNHNS and CDR2 is SASEGT in the germline V gene. Trimming left V 5 bases short and J 0 bases short, with 11 bases between. The CDR3 reads CASSQDRSSYNEQFF. The CDR3 nucleotides read TGTGCCAGCAGTCAGGACAGAAGCTCCTACAATGAGCAGTTCTTC.

This chain connects TRBV7-8 to TRBJ2-2, with TRBD1 matching over 7 bases. V trimming: 4 bases; J trimming: 4 bases; junction bases outside the gene matches: 3. This CDR3 has 14 residues. The germline V gene encodes CDR1 SGHVS and CDR2 FQNEAQ. CDR3 in DNA: TGTGCCAGCAGCTCGGACAGGAGCACCGGGGAGCTGTTTTTT. This gives the protein CASSSDRSTGELFF.

This chain joins TRBV6-5 and TRBJ2-7; 10 bases match TRBD2. CDR3 length: 14 residues. Germline assignment: CDR1 MNHEY and CDR2 SVGAGI. The V segment lost 5 bases and the J segment 5 bases; nucleotides outside the gene matches: 6. The CDR3 reads CASSGSSGSHEQYF. The CDR3 region has the DNA TGTGCCAGCAGTGGCTCTAGCGGGAGCCACGAGCAGTACTTC.

The J gene is TRBJ2-7, the V gene TRBV19; possibly TRBD1 for D (6 bases). The CDR3 spans 13 residues. Germline V gene lookup returns CDR1 LNHDA and CDR2 SQIVND (reference sequence). V dropped 7 bases and J dropped 3 bases, with 13 bases sitting between them. The chain's CDR3 is CASNRGRGYEQYF. CDR3 sequence (DNA): TGTGCCAGTAACAGAGGCAGGGGCTACGAGCAGTACTTC.

This chain connects TRBV5-4 to TRBJ2-6, with unresolved D. The CDR3 runs 13 residues. The ends were cut back, 2 bases at V and 3 bases at J, with 3 bases in the middle. CDR1 is SGHNT and CDR2 is YYREEE in the germline V gene (reference sequence). The CDR3: CASSFYGANVLTF. CDR3 DNA: TGTGCCAGCAGCTTTTATGGGGCCAACGTCCTGACTTTC.

V is TRBV5-1 and J is TRBJ2-5; 8 bases agree with TRBD1. The germline gives CDR1 SGHRS, CDR2 YFSETQ. The CDR3 is 13 amino acids. V gave up 6 bases and J gave up 4 bases; unmatched junction bases: 5. The CDR3 nucleotides read TGCGCCAGCACAGAACAGGGGGGAGAGACCCAGTACTTC. It specifies CASTEQGGETQYF. Full variable domain (rest looked up from reference TRBV5-1 and TRBJ2-5): KAGVTQTPRYLIKTRGQQVTLSCSPISGHRSVSWYQQTPGQGLQFLFEYFSETQRNKGNFPGRFSGRQFSNSRSEMNVSTLELGDSALYLCASTEQGGETQYFGPGTRLLVL.

The chain has TRBV4-3 and TRBJ2-7; D is unresolved. Germline V lookup: CDR1 LGHNA, CDR2 YSLEER. The CDR3 spans 15 residues. V was trimmed by 0 bases and J by 2 bases, leaving 11 bases between them. CDR3 sequence: CASSQERGWTYEQYF. CDR3 in DNA: TGCGCCAGCAGCCAAGAACGAGGCTGGACCTACGAGCAGTACTTC.

This sequence joins TRBV10-3 and TRBJ2-1; 8 bases map to TRBD2. The CDR3 length is 12 residues. CDR1 is ENHRY, CDR2 SYGVKD, per germline. Trimming at V came to 8 bases and at J to 7 bases, leaving 4 bases not matched to a gene. This CDR3 is CAIGGLANEQFF. The CDR3 DNA sequence: TGTGCCATCGGTGGACTAGCAAATGAGCAGTTCTTC.

This clone was counted only a few times. The V and J genes are TRBV14 and TRBJ1-2; D unclear. Germline V lookup: CDR1 SGHDN, CDR2 FVKESK. The CDR3 covers 17 residues. Deletions cut 1 base from V and 2 bases from J, with 17 bases between. The DNA for the CDR3 is TGTGCCAGCAGCCAAGTCGGTGTCAGCCCTATGAACTATGGCTACACCTTC. As protein: CASSQVGVSPMNYGYTF.

This sequence joins TRBV7-2 and TRBJ2-4, with 7 bases identical to TRBD1. The CDR3 totals 18 residues. J gave up 6 bases and V 1 base, and 15 bases lay outside the gene matches. In germline, CDR1 is SGHTA, CDR2 FQGNSA. CDR3 nucleotide sequence: TGTGCCAGCAGCTTAGTAAGCCCCGGGCAGGGGGTAAGAAACATTCAGTACTTC. The encoded protein is CASSLVSPGQGVRNIQYF.

The V call is TRBV11-3, the J call TRBJ1-1; 8 bases fit TRBD1. The germline gives CDR1 SGHNT, CDR2 YENEEA. Trimming cost V 0 bases and J 5 bases; bases outside gene matches: 5. The CDR3 is made up of 15 amino acids. The CDR3 region is CASSLDLQGETEAFF. The CDR3 DNA is TGTGCCAGCAGCTTAGATCTACAGGGGGAAACTGAAGCTTTCTTT.

This chain links TRBV5-1 with TRBJ1-2; D remains unclear. Germline assignment: CDR1 SGHRS and CDR2 YFSETQ. The CDR3 length is 17 residues. V lost 0 bases to trimming and J lost 0 bases, with 15 bases between them. The CDR3 DNA sequence: TGCGCCAGCAGCTTGGGGGTCCTCGGGGTAGCTAACTATGGCTACACCTTC. It specifies CASSLGVLGVANYGYTF.

This clone showed up just a few times. This chain connects TRBV29-1 to TRBJ2-5; D is uncertain. The CDR3 totals 12 residues. The ends were cut back, 3 bases at V and 1 base at J, with 6 bases in the middle. The germline V gene has CDR1 SQVTM and CDR2 ANQGSEA. Written as DNA, the CDR3 is TGCAGCGTTGACAGGAGCCAAGAGACCCAGTACTTC. As protein: CSVDRSQETQYF.

This clone showed up just a few times. The chain is built from TRBV18 and TRBJ1-2; D uncertain. The V gene's germline CDR1 is KGHSH and CDR2 LQKENI. CDR3 length equals 13 residues. Trimming took off 2 bases at V and 7 bases at J, with 11 bases between the two ends. Here the CDR3 reads CASSPGEGFGYTF. CDR3 nucleotide sequence: TGTGCCAGCTCACCAGGGGAAGGGTTTGGCTACACCTTC. The full variable domain, in which reference TRBV18 and TRBJ1-2 provide the parts outside the CDR3, is NAGVMQNPRHLVRRRGQEARLRCSPMKGHSHVYWYRQLPEEGLKFMVYLQKENIIDESGMPKERFSAEFPKEGPSILRIQQVVRGDSAAYFCASSPGEGFGYTFGSGTRLTVV.

This clone has a handful of counts. The chain links TRBV25-1 to TRBJ2-7; D may be TRBD1 or TRBD2 (5 bases each). The CDR3 covers 13 residues. CDR1 and CDR2 (germline): MGHDK, SYGVNS. V was pared by 2 bases and J by 4 bases, with 9 bases between. The CDR3 coding sequence is TGTGCCAGCAGTGAAACAGGACTTTACGAGCAGTACTTC. Translating it yields CASSETGLYEQYF.

V and J are TRBV30 and TRBJ2-1; the D gene could be TRBD1 or TRBD2 (6 bases each). V was cut by 0 bases and J by 9 bases, with 24 bases left in between. The CDR3 has 17 residues. Looked up from germline, CDR1 is GTSNPN and CDR2 is SVGIG (reference sequence). CDR3 nucleotides: TGTGCCTGGAGTGTAAGTGGGGGGCCGGCTCCCCCTGGTGAGCAGTTCTTC. Protein product: CAWSVSGGPAPPGEQFF.